This entry concerns a single T cell receptor beta chain. Naive CD8 isolation took CD45RO-negative cells positively selected for CCR7 and excluded terminally differentiated effector memory CD45RA+ cells. This CDR3 region has 13 residues. The V end lost 3 bases, the J end lost 5 bases, and 11 bases lay between the germline ends. The germline CDR1 and CDR2 sequences are SGDLS and YYNGEE. This sample stems from a study of shared clonotypes between healthy human individuals. Study overall: Two female and a few male donors aged 18 to 49 were enrolled. A donor's plate count was three for CD4 naive and three for CD4 memory; CD8 naive had two and CD8 memory one.

Clones were sequenced by immunoSEQ multiplex PCR, and TCRdb holds only the in-frame ones, with some missing. The sample carries about 2,100,000 clones, 85% to 95% recorded once. V is TRBV9 and J is TRBJ2-5; the D gene is possibly TRBD1 (6 bases). The sequenced sample was naive CD8+ T cells from PBMCs. The clonotype was recovered from a man between 18 and 29 years old in good health. Some clones in this sample may be carry-over from other donors' samples. CDR3 nucleotide sequence: TGTGCCAGCAGCGCTGGGACAACGGAGACCCAGTACTTC. Translation: CASSAGTTETQYF.